This is a list of T cell receptor beta chains from one sample in a study of shared clonotypes between healthy human individuals. Clones were read by immunoSEQ multiplex PCR, and TCRdb kept only the in-frame ones, dropping some. The sample shows just over 2,000,000 clones, less than 95% of them seen only once. The sequencing input was naive CD8+ T cells sorted from blood. The receptors stem from a man between 18 and 29 years old in good health. Both conserved end residues are part of each CDR3. The D gene is left open where the match is weak. Some rows mark clone size as missing; the rest say once, few, many or name a class of expanded clone.

d_gene,j_gene,len,v_gene,abundance,CDR3nt,CDR3aa
TRBD1,TRBJ2-7,15,TRBV2,NA,TGTGCCAGCACCGAGGACAGGGTCGATTCGGACGAGCAGTACTTC,CASTEDRVDSDEQYF
NA,TRBJ2-7,12,TRBV7-9,NA,TGTGCCAGCAGCAAGGATACATACGAGCAGTACTTC,CASSKDTYEQYF
TRBD1,TRBJ1-1,15,TRBV7-7,NA,TGTGCTAGCAGCTTAGAATCAGGGGGGGCCACTGAAGCTTTCTTT,CASSLESGGATEAFF
TRBD2,TRBJ2-1,15,TRBV9,NA,TGTGCCAGCAGCGTGGCTAGCGGGGGGAACAATGAGCAGTTCTTC,CASSVASGGNNEQFF
NA,TRBJ1-5,13,TRBV27,NA,TGTGCCAGCAGCGCCTTCTCTTGGCAGCCCCAGCATTTT,CASSAFSWQPQHF
NA,TRBJ1-1,15,TRBV5-1,NA,TGCGCCAGCAGCTTGCCCCTGGGGCGCGACACTGAAGCTTTCTTT,CASSLPLGRDTEAFF
NA,TRBJ2-5,15,TRBV4-3,NA,TGCGCCAGCAGCCAGGAATACGCACTCCAAGAGACCCAGTACTTC,CASSQEYALQETQYF
TRBD2,TRBJ2-7,15,TRBV7-6,NA,TGTGCCAGCAGCTTAGCCAGCGGGGGCTCCTACGAGCAGTACTTC,CASSLASGGSYEQYF
NA,TRBJ2-7,14,TRBV2,NA,TGTGCCAGCAGCCCTGGGACAAATCGGGGCGAGCAGTACTTC,CASSPGTNRGEQYF
TRBD2,TRBJ2-5,14,TRBV29-1,NA,TGCAGCGTAGTAGGACTAGCGGCTCAAGAGACCCAGTACTTC,CSVVGLAAQETQYF
NA,TRBJ1-6,15,TRBV15,NA,TGTGCCACCAGCAGAGATACCCTCAAGGGTATGTCCCTCCACTTT,CATSRDTLKGMSLHF
NA,TRBJ1-2,15,TRBV7-9,NA,TGTGCCAGCAGCCCCAGACTCCTCGGAACCTATGGCTACACCTTC,CASSPRLLGTYGYTF
TRBD1,TRBJ1-2,17,TRBV28,NA,TGTGCCAGCAGTTTAAGGAAGGGGACAGGGGTAAACTATGGCTACACCTTC,CASSLRKGTGVNYGYTF
NA,TRBJ1-2,13,TRBV6-5,NA,TGTGCCAGCAGTTACTCACCCTTCGCTGGCTACACCTTC,CASSYSPFAGYTF
TRBD1,TRBJ2-7,15,TRBV9,NA,TGTGCCAGCAGCCCGGGCGGGACAGGGGCCTACGAGCAGTACTTC,CASSPGGTGAYEQYF
NA,TRBJ1-6,14,TRBV5-4,NA,TGTGCCAGCAGCTTGGGGGGGGATAATTCACCCCTCCACTTT,CASSLGGDNSPLHF
NA,TRBJ2-7,12,TRBV5-1,NA,TGCGCCAGCAGCTTAGGGGACCACGAGCAGTACTTC,CASSLGDHEQYF
NA,TRBJ2-7,15,TRBV4-1,once,TGCGCCAGCAGCCAAGTCACGGGACGGTTCTACGAGCAGTACTTC,CASSQVTGRFYEQYF
NA,TRBJ2-2,14,TRBV7-9,NA,TGTGCCAGCAGCCGGGAAACAGACACCGGGGAGCTGTTTTTT,CASSRETDTGELFF
NA,TRBJ1-3,16,TRBV27,NA,TGTGCCAGCAGTCCCTCCGGCAGATACTCTGGAAACACCATATATTTT,CASSPSGRYSGNTIYF
NA,TRBJ2-7,14,TRBV5-6,NA,TGTGCCAGCAGCTTGTTATGGGACTCCTACGAGCAGTACTTC,CASSLLWDSYEQYF
NA,TRBJ1-2,12,TRBV9,NA,TGTGCCAGCACCTCAGACCAGGGCCGCTACACCTTC,CASTSDQGRYTF
TRBD1,TRBJ2-5,15,TRBV30,NA,TGTGCCTGGAGCGTGGGACAGGGGGCGTTAGAGACCCAGTACTTC,CAWSVGQGALETQYF
TRBD2,TRBJ2-5,14,TRBV15,NA,TGTGCCACCAGTAAAGCGGGAGGGCCAGAGACCCAGTACTTC,CATSKAGGPETQYF
TRBD1,TRBJ1-5,15,TRBV5-8,NA,TGTGCCAGCAGCTTGGAAAGGACAGGGATTCAGCCCCAGCATTTT,CASSLERTGIQPQHF
NA,TRBJ2-5,15,TRBV6-1,NA,TGTGCCAGCAGTGAAGAGGTGCGGATCGAAGAGACCCAGTACTTC,CASSEEVRIEETQYF
NA,TRBJ1-3,16,TRBV10-1,NA,TGCGCCAGCAGTGATGGGGGGCCGATGTCTGGAAACACCATATATTTT,CASSDGGPMSGNTIYF
TRBD1,TRBJ1-4,11,TRBV6-1,NA,TGTGCCAGTGGGACAGCTGAAAAACTGTTTTTT,CASGTAEKLFF
NA,TRBJ1-1,14,TRBV7-9,NA,TGTGCCAGCAACCCCTCGGGGATTCTCACTGAAGCTTTCTTT,CASNPSGILTEAFF
NA,TRBJ2-5,18,TRBV7-9,NA,TGTGCCAGCAGCCCTCCTCAGGGACCGAATTCTGCGCAAGAGACCCAGTACTTC,CASSPPQGPNSAQETQYF
NA,TRBJ2-7,15,TRBV15,NA,TGTGCCACCTCCAAGAAGGACAGCGTCTCCTACGAGCAGTACTTC,CATSKKDSVSYEQYF
NA,TRBJ2-1,16,TRBV5-6,NA,TGTGCCAGCAGCTTGGTTGGAGTAGCGTTAAACAATGAGCAGTTCTTC,CASSLVGVALNNEQFF
NA,TRBJ2-7,15,TRBV7-8,NA,TGTGCCAGCAGCTTAGAGGACACCCTCTCCTACGAGCAGTACTTC,CASSLEDTLSYEQYF
NA,TRBJ1-1,13,TRBV19,few,TGTGCCAGTATCCTTGGGGGCGGCACTGAAGCTTTCTTT,CASILGGGTEAFF
TRBD1,TRBJ1-5,15,TRBV19,NA,TGTGCCAGTAGTATGGGACAGGGGGCGGATCAGCCCCAGCATTTT,CASSMGQGADQPQHF
TRBD1,TRBJ2-7,15,TRBV5-4,NA,TGTGCCAGCAGTCCCCCCCCGGGACAGACAGGAGAGCAGTACTTC,CASSPPPGQTGEQYF
NA,TRBJ2-1,15,TRBV5-4,NA,TGTGCCAGCAGCTTGAGTTACAGTACTTACAATGAGCAGTTCTTC,CASSLSYSTYNEQFF
NA,TRBJ2-1,16,TRBV19,NA,TGTGCCAGTAGTATAGAAGAGTGGAGCTCCTACAATGAGCAGTTCTTC,CASSIEEWSSYNEQFF
NA,TRBJ1-1,14,TRBV6-5,NA,TGTGCCAGCAGCTTGACCCAGACAAACACTGAAGCTTTCTTT,CASSLTQTNTEAFF
NA,TRBJ2-2,13,TRBV4-1,NA,TGCGCCAGCAGCCATCTCCACACCGGGGAGCTGTTTTTT,CASSHLHTGELFF
NA,TRBJ1-3,14,TRBV30,NA,TGTGCCTGGAGTGTACTAGGAGGGTATAACACCATATATTTT,CAWSVLGGYNTIYF
TRBD1,TRBJ2-2,16,TRBV5-1,NA,TGCGCCAGCAGCTCGGGACAGGGTAGTTGGCCCGGGGAGCTGTTTTTT,CASSSGQGSWPGELFF
NA,TRBJ2-4,12,TRBV19,NA,TGTGCCAGTAGTATGACAGAAAACATTCAGTACTTC,CASSMTENIQYF
NA,TRBJ2-2,16,TRBV14,NA,TGTGCCAGCAGCCAAGGACCGGGACTTTCGACCGGGGAGCTGTTTTTT,CASSQGPGLSTGELFF
NA,TRBJ2-5,16,TRBV5-6,NA,TGTGCCAGCAGCTGGCGACAGCGGTTCATCCAAGAGACCCAGTACTTC,CASSWRQRFIQETQYF
NA,TRBJ2-6,15,TRBV5-1,NA,TGCGCCACCCGGCAGGGGTTCTCTGGGGCCAACGTCCTGACTTTC,CATRQGFSGANVLTF
TRBD1,TRBJ1-1,18,TRBV15,NA,TGTGCCACCAGCAGCCCCCCCGGGACAGAGCCCCTGAACACTGAAGCTTTCTTT,CATSSPPGTEPLNTEAFF
NA,TRBJ1-2,13,TRBV9,NA,TGTGCCAGCAGCGCCGGGTCTAACTATGGCTACACCTTC,CASSAGSNYGYTF
TRBD1,TRBJ1-1,15,TRBV5-1,NA,TGCGCCAGCAGCGAGGGACAGGGCATGAACACTGAAGCTTTCTTT,CASSEGQGMNTEAFF
TRBD1,TRBJ1-1,14,TRBV9,NA,TGTGCCAGCAGCGTGGACAGGGTCGCGGCTGAAGCTTTCTTT,CASSVDRVAAEAFF
NA,TRBJ2-3,15,TRBV13,NA,TGTGCCAGCAGCTTACAGACACTGAGGGCAGATACGCAGTATTTT,CASSLQTLRADTQYF
TRBD1,TRBJ2-2,16,TRBV28,NA,TGTGCCAGCAAACCGGGGACAGCCGCGAACACCGGGGAGCTGTTTTTT,CASKPGTAANTGELFF
TRBD1,TRBJ2-7,14,TRBV7-9,NA,TGTGCCAGCAGCTCGTGGACAGGGGGAGACGAGCAGTACTTC,CASSSWTGGDEQYF
TRBD2,TRBJ2-7,15,TRBV28,NA,TGTGCCAGCAGTCCCGGGGGGGAGGGGCCCTACGAGCAGTACTTC,CASSPGGEGPYEQYF
TRBD1,TRBJ2-7,14,TRBV9,once,TGTGCCAGCAGCCGGGGGACAGGGCTCTACGAGCAGTACTTC,CASSRGTGLYEQYF
TRBD1,TRBJ1-1,14,TRBV7-9,NA,TGTGCCAGCAGCTTCTTCCAGGGGGTCACTGAAGCTTTCTTT,CASSFFQGVTEAFF